This T cell receptor (beta chain) comes out of a study of T-cell reconstitution after alpha-beta-depleted transplantation in children. Trimming left V 5 bases short and J 4 bases short, with 15 bases between. Germline V gene lookup returns CDR1 SGHTA and CDR2 FQGNSA. This CDR3 has 15 residues. The TCRbeta library was prepared with unique molecular identifiers. MiXCR was run by TCRdb on the PCR reads, yielding one entry per CDR3 protein. The sample carries a few hundred thousand distinct CDR3 sequences, 10% recorded once. This clonotype was detected a few times. The rearrangement joins TRBV7-2 to TRBJ2-1; the D gene is possibly TRBD2 (6 bases). The TCR comes from a human donor who donated a stem cell graft to a child with acute lymphoblastic leukemia. Specimen: PBMCs from the stem cell graft donor, collected from the stem cell graft. Here the CDR3 reads CASSPARGSYNEQFF. The CDR3 DNA is TGTGCCAGCAGCCCAGCCCGGGGGTCGTACAATGAGCAGTTCTTC.